The entry below describes one TCR beta chain. Its cognate antigen has yet to be identified. It has no much larger one-base neighbor in the sample; base qualities were not kept. Libraries came from the immunoSEQ multiplex PCR assay. In most patients, genomic DNA was isolated using the Qiagen DNeasy Blood and Tissue Kit and sent frozen to Adaptive Biotechnologies for TCR sequencing. For most patients, high-throughput TCR-beta CDR3 sequencing of genomic DNA was performed by Adaptive Biotechnologies. As for the authors' bioinformatics: TCR sequencing data were retrieved from Adaptive's ImmunoSEQ software for 18 patients, whereas a few other patients were processed with MiXCR and VDJtools. To correct CD4 versus CD8 sorting errors, sequences present in both subsets at a frequency ratio below 5:1 were removed. Because the origin of CDR3 nucleotide sequences shared between donor and recipient could not be assigned, those sequences were removed. To be classed as alloreactive, a clone needed at least 2-fold expansion over unstimulated cells and a minimum CFSE-low frequency of 0.002% (template counts) or 0.001% (read counts). Clones were considered mappable if detected in sequenced pre-transplant spleen, lymph node, or MLR CFSE-low populations of the donor or recipient. The cumulative frequency of alloreactive clones was calculated as a percentage of all sequences, weighted by copy number. TCRdb stores this immuneACCESS table with in-frame sequences only. Part of the clones is absent; in the studies checked, under half of the shortfall reflects unresolved V genes, and no reason is known for the rest. V, J and clone size reflect that table, while D and trimming were determined from the DNA. The sample table lists under 150,000 clones, 90% to 95% of them with a count of one. The leading ten clones occupy 0.095% to 0.15% of the sample.

Interpreted using the paper, the time point label stands for: cells obtained before transplantation from donor or recipient. CD3+CD4+ and CD3+CD8+ populations were FACS-sorted from unstimulated pre-transplant donor and recipient cells taken from spleen or lymph nodes. This entry is derived from a study of graft-versus-host responses after intestinal transplantation (dated by TCRdb to the early 2020s). Concerning the study at large: The transplants that recipients got were multivisceral, liver-intestinal, or isolated intestinal. To identify alloreactive clones, pre-transplant mixed lymphocyte reaction products were sequenced and then compared with unstimulated pre-transplant donor and recipient T cells. Donor T cell macrochimerism was defined as a peak of at least 4% donor T cells among recipient peripheral blood mononuclear cells. All recipients received anti-thymocyte globulin induction followed by maintenance tacrolimus and steroids for around 3 years. The cohort enrolled 20 to 25 intestinal transplant recipients, one of whom was a retransplant, and a few patients without pretransplant specimens were excluded. Bulk TCR-beta CDR3 sequencing was used to track graft-versus-host and host-versus-graft alloreactive T cell clones in the graft, circulation and bone marrow after intestinal transplantation. Samples from three later patients were sequenced in-house on an Illumina MiSeq with MiXCR processing rather than by the commercial service. What the research found in general, with its limitations: Early after transplant, declines in HvG clones were associated with peak levels of circulating GvH clones. The relatively low number and heterogeneity of intestinal transplant patients limited the conclusions. GvH clones were detected in recipient bone marrow, and some appeared earlier in ileal mucosa or blood, consistent with an intestinal mucosal origin. In the allografts of patients with donor T cell macrochimerism, GvH to HvG T cell clonal ratios were high.

From the germline V gene (reference sequence), CDR1 is LNHDA and CDR2 is SQIVND. Trimming removed 4 bases from V and 6 bases from J; the gene matches leave 4 bases unexplained. The CDR3 has 13 amino acids, counting the end cysteine and phenylalanine. Only the CDR3 portion is preserved as DNA: 39 bases, with reading frame beginning at the first base. Recombination linked TRBV19 to TRBJ1-1; 8 nucleotides in the junction match TRBD1. The origin of this receptor is a human donor who received an intestinal transplant. Sequences were derived from unstimulated CD4+ T cells sorted from spleen or lymph node cells, sampled before intestinal transplant. The DNA sequence follows: TGTGCCAGTAGTAGAGACAGGGGCCCTGAAGCTTTCTTT. This codes for CASSRDRGPEAFF.